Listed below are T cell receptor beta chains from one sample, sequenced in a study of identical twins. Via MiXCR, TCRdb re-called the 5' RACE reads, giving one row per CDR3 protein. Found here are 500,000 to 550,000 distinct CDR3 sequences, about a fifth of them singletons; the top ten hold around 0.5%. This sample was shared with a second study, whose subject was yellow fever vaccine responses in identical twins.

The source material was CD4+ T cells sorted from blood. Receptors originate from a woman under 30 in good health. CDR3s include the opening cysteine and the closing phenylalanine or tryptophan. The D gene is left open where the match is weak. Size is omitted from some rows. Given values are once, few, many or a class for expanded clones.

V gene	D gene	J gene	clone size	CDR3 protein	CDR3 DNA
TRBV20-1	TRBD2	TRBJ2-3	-	CSAPTIGRAADTQYF	TGCAGTGCCCCCACGATTGGGAGGGCCGCAGATACGCAGTATTTT
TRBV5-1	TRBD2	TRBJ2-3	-	CASRRGGLDTDTQYF	TGCGCCAGCAGACGCGGGGGGCTCGACACAGATACGCAGTATTTT
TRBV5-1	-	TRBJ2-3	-	CASSLASENTQYF	TGCGCCAGCAGCTTGGCCTCCGAAAATACGCAGTATTTT
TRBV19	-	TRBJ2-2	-	CASSIKGTGELFF	TGTGCCAGTAGTATCAAGGGCACCGGGGAGCTGTTTTTT
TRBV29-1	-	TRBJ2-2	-	CSVGKAGGSPGELFF	TGCAGCGTTGGGAAGGCAGGGGGGAGTCCCGGGGAGCTGTTTTTT
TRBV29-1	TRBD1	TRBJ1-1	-	CSVMGQGARTEAFF	TGCAGCGTGATGGGGCAGGGGGCCCGGACTGAAGCTTTCTTT
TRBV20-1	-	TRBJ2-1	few	CSAALPGAGVYNEQFF	TGCAGTGCCGCACTCCCGGGGGCGGGAGTCTACAATGAGCAGTTCTTC
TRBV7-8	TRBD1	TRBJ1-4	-	CASSLGQTTNEKLFF	TGTGCCAGCAGCTTGGGACAGACAACTAATGAAAAACTGTTTTTT
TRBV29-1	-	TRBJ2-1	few	CSVEDFGGPNYNEQFF	TGCAGCGTTGAAGATTTTGGGGGGCCGAATTACAATGAGCAGTTCTTC
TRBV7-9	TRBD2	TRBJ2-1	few	CASILAGGGNEQFF	TGTGCCAGCATACTAGCGGGAGGGGGCAATGAGCAGTTCTTC
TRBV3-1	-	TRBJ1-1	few	CASSLGHTNTEAFF	TGTGCCAGCAGCCTAGGACACACGAACACTGAAGCTTTCTTT
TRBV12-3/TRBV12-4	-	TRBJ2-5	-	CASSSRGGMFAQETQYF	TGTGCCAGCAGTTCTAGGGGCGGGATGTTTGCACAAGAGACCCAGTACTTC
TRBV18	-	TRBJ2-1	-	CASSRTDQNEQFF	TGTGCCAGCTCGCGGACAGACCAAAATGAGCAGTTCTTC
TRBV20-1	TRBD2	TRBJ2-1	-	CSARGVLTSGSNEQFF	TGCAGTGCTAGAGGGGTCCTTACTAGCGGGAGTAATGAGCAGTTCTTC
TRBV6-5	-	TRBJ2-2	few	CASSYSLRGRGELFF	TGTGCCAGCAGTTACTCGCTGCGGGGACGGGGGGAGCTGTTTTTT
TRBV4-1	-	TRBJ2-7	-	CASSQERGLRYEQYF	TGCGCCAGCAGCCAAGAGCGGGGACTCCGATACGAGCAGTACTTC
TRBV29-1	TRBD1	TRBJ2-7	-	CSVIRAGTGAYEQYF	TGCAGCGTTATTCGAGCCGGGACAGGAGCCTACGAGCAGTACTTC
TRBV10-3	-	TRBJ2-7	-	CAISWGRRSYEQYF	TGTGCCATCAGTTGGGGAAGGCGATCCTACGAGCAGTACTTC
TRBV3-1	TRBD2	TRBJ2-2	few	CASSQLAGGDTGELFF	TGTGCCAGCAGCCAACTAGCGGGTGGGGACACCGGGGAGCTGTTTTTT
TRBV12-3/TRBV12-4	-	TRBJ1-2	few	CASSRVAKITF	TGTGCCAGCAGTCGAGTCGCGAAAATCACCTTC
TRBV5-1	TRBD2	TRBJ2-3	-	CASSFSPSGVDGDTQYF	TGCGCCAGCAGCTTCAGTCCTAGCGGGGTGGATGGTGATACGCAGTATTTT
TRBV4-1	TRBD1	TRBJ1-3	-	CASSQRDRGNTIYF	TGCGCCAGCAGCCAAAGGGACAGGGGAAACACCATATATTTT
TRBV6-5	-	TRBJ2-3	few	CASSYSINSGTDTQYF	TGTGCCAGCAGTTACTCGATTAATAGCGGCACAGATACGCAGTATTTT
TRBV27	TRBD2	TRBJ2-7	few	CASRTLTSSSEQYF	TGTGCCAGCAGGACCTTGACTAGCTCCTCCGAGCAGTACTTC
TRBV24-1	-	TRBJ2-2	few	CATSDIYTGELFF	TGTGCCACCAGTGATATTTACACCGGGGAGCTGTTTTTT
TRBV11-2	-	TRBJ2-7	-	CASSRSSGVSYEQYF	TGTGCCAGCAGCCGATCCTCAGGGGTCTCCTACGAGCAGTACTTC
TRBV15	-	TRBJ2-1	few	CATSREVYEQFF	TGTGCCACCAGCAGAGAAGTATATGAGCAGTTCTTC
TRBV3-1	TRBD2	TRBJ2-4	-	CASSQNGGLAGNIQYF	TGTGCCAGCAGCCAAAATGGTGGACTAGCGGGAAACATTCAGTACTTC
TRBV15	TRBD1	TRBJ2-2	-	CATSLQGFGTGELFF	TGTGCCACCAGTTTACAGGGGTTTGGCACCGGGGAGCTGTTTTTT
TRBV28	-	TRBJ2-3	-	CASSNPTSTDTQYF	TGTGCCAGCAGCAACCCCACCTCCACAGATACGCAGTATTTT
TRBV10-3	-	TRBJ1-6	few	CAINKGQKSPLHF	TGTGCCATCAATAAGGGGCAGAAATCACCCCTCCACTTT
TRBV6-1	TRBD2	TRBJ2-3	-	CASGTSQSTDTQYF	TGTGCCAGCGGGACTAGCCAGAGTACAGATACGCAGTATTTT
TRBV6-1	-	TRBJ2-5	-	CASSKGSALRETQYF	TGTGCCAGCAGTAAGGGTTCGGCCCTGAGGGAGACCCAGTACTTC
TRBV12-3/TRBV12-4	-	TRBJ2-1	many	CASGSRGFNEQFF	TGTGCCAGCGGTTCTCGGGGTTTCAATGAGCAGTTCTTC
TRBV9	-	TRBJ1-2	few	CASSAKGGSTNYGYTF	TGTGCCAGCAGCGCGAAGGGGGGCTCCACCAACTATGGCTACACCTTC
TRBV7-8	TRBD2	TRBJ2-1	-	CASSKRGLANDYNEQFF	TGTGCCAGCAGCAAAAGGGGACTAGCGAACGACTACAATGAGCAGTTCTTC
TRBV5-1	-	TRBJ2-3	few	CASSTQRTDTQYF	TGCGCCAGCAGCACCCAACGCACAGATACGCAGTATTTT
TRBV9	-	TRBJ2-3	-	CASSPTSRAMWHTDTQYF	TGTGCCAGCAGCCCAACGTCACGGGCGATGTGGCACACAGATACGCAGTATTTT
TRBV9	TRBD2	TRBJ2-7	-	CASSPPPGGSHYEQYF	TGTGCCAGCAGCCCCCCCCCGGGCGGGAGTCACTACGAGCAGTACTTC
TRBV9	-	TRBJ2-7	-	CASSPHPGVVEQYF	TGTGCCAGCAGCCCCCACCCCGGGGTCGTAGAGCAGTACTTC
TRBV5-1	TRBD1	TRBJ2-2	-	CASSLGQGHTGELFF	TGCGCCAGCAGCCTGGGACAGGGTCACACCGGGGAGCTGTTTTTT
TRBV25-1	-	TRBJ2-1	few	CASSELGPGRPPANEQFF	TGTGCCAGCAGTGAATTGGGCCCGGGACGACCCCCGGCCAATGAGCAGTTCTTC
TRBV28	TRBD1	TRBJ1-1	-	CASSLEGARMEAFF	TGTGCCAGCAGTTTGGAGGGGGCGAGGATGGAAGCTTTCTTT
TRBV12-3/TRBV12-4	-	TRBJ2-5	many	CASSTQGYYDETQYF	TGTGCCAGCAGTACGCAGGGGTATTACGACGAGACCCAGTACTTC
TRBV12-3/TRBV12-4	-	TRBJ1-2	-	CASTRDRGKSNYGYTF	TGTGCCAGCACCCGGGACCGAGGGAAGTCTAACTATGGCTACACCTTC
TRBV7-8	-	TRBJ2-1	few	CASSPEVYNEQFF	TGTGCCAGCAGCCCCGAGGTGTACAATGAGCAGTTCTTC
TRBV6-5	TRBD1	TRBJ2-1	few	CASSYSGTGSAEQFF	TGTGCCAGCAGTTACTCCGGGACAGGGTCCGCTGAGCAGTTCTTC
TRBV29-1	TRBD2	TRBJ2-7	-	CSVGLAGAAYEQYF	TGCAGCGTTGGACTAGCGGGAGCGGCCTACGAGCAGTACTTC
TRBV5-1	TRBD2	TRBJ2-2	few	CASSPLGSGRNTGELFF	TGCGCCAGCAGCCCACTCGGAAGCGGGAGGAACACCGGGGAGCTGTTTTTT